The next 11 T cell receptor beta chains were all read from a single sample in a study of post-analysis software for immune sequencing data (dated by TCRdb to the mid-2010s). Their cognate antigens are unknown. Library preparation employed PCR. Instrument on record: Illumina HiSeq 2500. Unique molecular identifiers were incorporated into TCR beta cDNA libraries to reduce PCR and sequencing biases. Using fastp at Q25 and MiXCR, TCRdb reprocessed the public reads and kept productive beta chains. Records with the same CDR3 protein are collapsed into one entry carrying the most frequent genes and DNA. The sample table shows about 500,000 distinct CDR3 sequences, and approximately 46% are seen once. 12% of the sample is taken by the ten largest. Study-wide findings and limitations: Significantly higher frequencies in patients than in controls were found for five TRBV segments, including TRBV5-6, TRBV5-1 and TRBV20-1.

Material: blood. These receptors were collected from a girl aged 10 to 17 with multiple sclerosis.

This clonotype occurred a few times. V and J are TRBV20-1 and TRBJ2-1, with a possible D match to TRBD1 (6 bases). Trimming left V 0 bases short and J 8 bases short, with 8 bases between. The CDR3 spans 12 residues. The germline gives CDR1 DFQATT, CDR2 SNEGSKA (reference sequence). The CDR3 loop reads CSAREQGDEQFF. CDR3 sequence (DNA): TGCAGTGCTAGAGAACAGGGCGATGAGCAGTTCTTC.

The J gene is TRBJ1-1, the V gene TRBV29-1; no definite D call. The CDR3 is 14 amino acids. V lost 4 bases and J 4 bases, leaving 16 bases between the germline ends. Looked up from germline, CDR1 is SQVTM and CDR2 is ANQGSEA. The CDR3 reads CSVAPRRGSTEAFF. CDR3 coding DNA: TGCAGCGTTGCCCCACGTCGGGGATCCACTGAAGCTTTCTTT.

The J gene is TRBJ1-2, the V gene TRBV7-9; D might be TRBD1 (5 bases). The CDR3 is made up of 18 amino acids. CDR1 SEHNR and CDR2 FQNEAQ come from the germline V gene (reference sequence). Trimming removed 5 bases from V and 0 bases from J, with 22 bases in between. The CDR3 coding sequence is TGTGCCAGCAGCAGCACCAGCAGGGCCCGAAGAACTAACTATGGCTACACCTTC. Protein sequence: CASSSTSRARRTNYGYTF.

The chain is built from TRBV15 and TRBJ2-6, with D unclear. Trimming left V 3 bases short and J 0 bases short, with 3 bases between. The CDR3 runs to 14 residues. CDR1 and CDR2 (germline): LNHNV, YYDKDF (reference sequence). The CDR3 DNA sequence: TGTGCCACCAGCAGGAGCTCTGGGGCCAACGTCCTGACTTTC. As protein: CATSRSSGANVLTF.

The chain is built from TRBV6-6 and TRBJ2-5; D gene uncertain. Trimming pared 7 bases from V and 2 bases from J, leaving 11 bases between. CDR3 length equals 13 residues. The germline gives CDR1 MNHNY, CDR2 SVGAGI (reference sequence). CDR3 DNA sequence: TGTGCCAGCACCGACCCCCAACAAGAGACCCAGTACTTC. Protein: CASTDPQQETQYF.

This clonotype was seen many times. The CDR3 sequence is CSARFLGGTQYF. In DNA form, the CDR3 reads TGCAGTGCTAGATTTCTGGGAGGGACCCAGTACTTC. The J gene is TRBJ2-5, the V gene TRBV20-1, with a tentative D call TRBD2 (6 bases). This CDR3 is built from 12 residues. Per germline, CDR1 DFQATT and CDR2 SNEGSKA (reference sequence). V was trimmed by 2 bases and J by 7 bases, leaving 11 bases between them.

The chain employs TRBV6-6 and TRBJ2-1; D ambiguous. The CDR3 is 15 residues long. Per the germline V gene, CDR1 is MNHNY and CDR2 is SVGAGI (reference sequence). The ends were cut back, 2 bases at V and 7 bases at J, with 15 bases in the middle. The CDR3, as DNA: TGTGCCAGCAGTTACCAGGACCAAATCAGGAATGAGCAGTTCTTC. Its translation is CASSYQDQIRNEQFF.

The J gene is TRBJ2-1, the V gene TRBV20-1; TRBD2 matches at 12 bases. Germline CDR1 reads DFQATT; CDR2 reads SNEGSKA (reference sequence). With V trimmed by 6 bases and J by 8 bases, 5 bases remained unmatched. The CDR3 spans 13 residues. Written as DNA, the CDR3 is TGCAGTGCACGGACTAGCGGGATCGATGAGCAGTTCTTC. Translated: CSARTSGIDEQFF.

This chain joins TRBV20-1 and TRBJ2-3, with D possibly TRBD1 on 6 matching bases. The CDR3 loop spans 14 amino acids. V shed 6 bases and J shed 3 bases, with 16 bases lying between them. CDR1 and CDR2 (germline): DFQATT, SNEGSKA (reference sequence). The CDR3 loop reads CSARDKAGTDTQYF. Here the CDR3 DNA reads TGCAGTGCGAGGGACAAAGCAGGAACAGATACGCAGTATTTT.

The V gene is TRBV20-1, the J gene TRBJ2-3; D gene uncertain. This CDR3 spans 11 amino acids. Germline CDR1 reads DFQATT; CDR2 reads SNEGSKA (reference sequence). Trimming cost V 6 bases and J 6 bases, with 10 bases left between them. CDR3 coding DNA: TGCAGTGCCCCTTTCCGGGATACGCAGTATTTT. Translation: CSAPFRDTQYF.

This clonotype was seen a few times. V is TRBV27 and J is TRBJ2-7, with TRBD1 matching 10 bases. The CDR3 length is 14 residues. Germline V lookup: CDR1 MNHEY, CDR2 SMNVEV (reference sequence). Trimming removed 6 bases from V and 5 bases from J; junction bases left unmatched: 7. In nucleotides, the CDR3 is TGTGCCAGCAGGTCCGGACAGGGGGGCAACGAGCAGTACTTC. It is translated as CASRSGQGGNEQYF.